This TCR beta chain was obtained from a study of T cell changes during pregnancy in multiple sclerosis. The data were produced by immunoSEQ multiplex PCR, yet TCRdb's version contains in-frame clones alone and is incomplete. The sample has around 62,000 clones; 89% are singletons. Trimming cost V 6 bases and J 4 bases, with 18 bases left between them. From germline, CDR1 is SEHNR and CDR2 FQNEAQ (reference sequence). This CDR3 is built from 16 residues. This specimen consisted of peripheral blood, obtained in the first trimester of pregnancy. The J gene is TRBJ2-2, the V gene TRBV7-9; tentatively, D is TRBD2 (5 bases). The clonotype was recovered from a female donor with multiple sclerosis, enrolled in a pregnancy study. The CDR3 DNA sequence: TGTGCCAGCAGGCCGGGTCCAATACGGGGCACCGGGGAGCTGTTTTTT. Translated: CASRPGPIRGTGELFF. The full variable domain, in which reference TRBV7-9 and TRBJ2-2 provide the parts outside the CDR3, is DTGVSQNPRHKITKRGQNVTFRCDPISEHNRLYWYRQTLGQGPEFLTYFQNEAQLEKSRLLSDRFSAERPKGSFSTLEIQRTEQGDSAMYLCASRPGPIRGTGELFFGEGSRLTVL.